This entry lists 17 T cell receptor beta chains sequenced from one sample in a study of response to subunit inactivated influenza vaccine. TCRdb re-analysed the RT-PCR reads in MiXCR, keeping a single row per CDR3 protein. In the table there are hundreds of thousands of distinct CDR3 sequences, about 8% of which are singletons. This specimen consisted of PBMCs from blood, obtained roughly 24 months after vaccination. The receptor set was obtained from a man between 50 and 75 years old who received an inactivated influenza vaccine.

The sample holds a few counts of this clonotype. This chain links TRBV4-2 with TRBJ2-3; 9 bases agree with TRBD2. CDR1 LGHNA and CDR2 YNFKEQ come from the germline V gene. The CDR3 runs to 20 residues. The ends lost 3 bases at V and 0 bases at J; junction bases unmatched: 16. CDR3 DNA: TGTGCCAGCAGCCATAGACTAGCGGAATATGCCGTAAAAAGCACAGATACGCAGTATTTT. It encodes CASSHRLAEYAVKSTDTQYF.

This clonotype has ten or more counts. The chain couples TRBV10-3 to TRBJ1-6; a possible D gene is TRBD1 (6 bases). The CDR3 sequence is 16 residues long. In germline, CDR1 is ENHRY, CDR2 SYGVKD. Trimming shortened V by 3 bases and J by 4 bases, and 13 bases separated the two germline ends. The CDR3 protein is CAISENRDTYNSPLHF. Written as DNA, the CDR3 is TGTGCCATCAGTGAAAACCGGGACACTTATAATTCACCCCTCCACTTT.

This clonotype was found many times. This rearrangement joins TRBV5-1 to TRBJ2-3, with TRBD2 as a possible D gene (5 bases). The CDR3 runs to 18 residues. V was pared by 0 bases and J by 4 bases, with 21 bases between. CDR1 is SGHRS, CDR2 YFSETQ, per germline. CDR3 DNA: TGCGCCAGCAGCTTGGGGAGGCGTGGCAGTTTTGGCCCAGATACGCAGTATTTT. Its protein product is CASSLGRRGSFGPDTQYF. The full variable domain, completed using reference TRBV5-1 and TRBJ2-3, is KAGVTQTPRYLIKTRGQQVTLSCSPISGHRSVSWYQQTPGQGLQFLFEYFSETQRNKGNFPGRFSGRQFSNSRSEMNVSTLELGDSALYLCASSLGRRGSFGPDTQYFGPGTRLTVL.

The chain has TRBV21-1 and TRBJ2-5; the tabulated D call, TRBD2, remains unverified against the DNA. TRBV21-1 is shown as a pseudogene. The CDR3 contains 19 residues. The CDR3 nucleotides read TGTGCCAGCAGCTGCCGCGGCGGGCAGTTTGAAGCCCCGGAAGAGACCCAGTACTTC. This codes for CASSCRGGQFEAPEETQYF.

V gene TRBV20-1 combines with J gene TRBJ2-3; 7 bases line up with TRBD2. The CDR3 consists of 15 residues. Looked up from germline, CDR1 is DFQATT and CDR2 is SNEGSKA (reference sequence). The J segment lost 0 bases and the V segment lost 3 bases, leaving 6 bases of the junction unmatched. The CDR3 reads CSASSGPTSTDTQYF. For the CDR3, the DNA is TGCAGTGCTAGTAGCGGGCCCACTAGCACAGATACGCAGTATTTT.

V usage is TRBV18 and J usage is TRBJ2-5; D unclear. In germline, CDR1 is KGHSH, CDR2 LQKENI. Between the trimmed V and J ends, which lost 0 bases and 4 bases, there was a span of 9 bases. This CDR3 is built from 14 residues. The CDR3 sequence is CASSPPIIPETQYF. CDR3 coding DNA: TGTGCCAGCTCACCACCGATTATCCCAGAGACCCAGTACTTC. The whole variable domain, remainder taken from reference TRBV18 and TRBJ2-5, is NAGVMQNPRHLVRRRGQEARLRCSPMKGHSHVYWYRQLPEEGLKFMVYLQKENIIDESGMPKERFSAEFPKEGPSILRIQQVVRGDSAAYFCASSPPIIPETQYFGPGTRLLVL.

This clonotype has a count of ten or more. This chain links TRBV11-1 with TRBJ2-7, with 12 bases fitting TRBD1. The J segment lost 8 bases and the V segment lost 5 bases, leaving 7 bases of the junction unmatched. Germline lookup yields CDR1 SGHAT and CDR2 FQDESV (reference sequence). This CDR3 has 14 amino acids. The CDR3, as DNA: TGTGCCAGCAGCCACCGGGACAGGGGGCTTAAGCAGTACTTC. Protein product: CASSHRDRGLKQYF.

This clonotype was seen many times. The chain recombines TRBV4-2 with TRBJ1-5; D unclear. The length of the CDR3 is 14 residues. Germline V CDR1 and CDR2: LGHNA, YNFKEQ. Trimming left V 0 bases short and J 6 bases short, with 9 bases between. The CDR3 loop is CASSQDPLGQPQHF. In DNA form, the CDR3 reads TGTGCCAGCAGCCAAGATCCGCTAGGTCAGCCCCAGCATTTT.

This CDR3 reads CASSMPPGEQYF. The CDR3 DNA reads TGTGCCAGCAGTATGCCCCCAGGCGAGCAGTACTTC. The rearrangement joins TRBV28 to TRBJ2-7, with D uncertain. Trimming shortened V by 5 bases and J by 6 bases, and 11 bases separated the two germline ends. The germline CDR1 and CDR2 sequences are MDHEN and SYDVKM. The CDR3 has 12 residues.

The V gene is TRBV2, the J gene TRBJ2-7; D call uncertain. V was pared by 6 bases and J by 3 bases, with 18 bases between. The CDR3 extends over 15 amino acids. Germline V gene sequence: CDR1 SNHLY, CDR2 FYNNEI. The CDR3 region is CASSDQVTAGYEQYF. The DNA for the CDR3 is TGTGCCAGCAGCGACCAGGTTACGGCCGGCTACGAGCAGTACTTC.

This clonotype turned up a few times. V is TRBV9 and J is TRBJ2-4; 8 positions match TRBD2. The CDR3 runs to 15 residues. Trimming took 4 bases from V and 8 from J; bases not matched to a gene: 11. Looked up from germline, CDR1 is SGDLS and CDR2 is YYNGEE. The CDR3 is CASSPTSREVDIQYF. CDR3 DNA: TGTGCCAGCAGCCCCACGTCGCGGGAGGTTGACATTCAGTACTTC.

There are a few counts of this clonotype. The CDR3 nucleotides are TGTGCCAGCCATCGGGACGGACTCGGCAATGAGCAGTTCTTC. It encodes CASHRDGLGNEQFF. The rearrangement uses TRBV27 and TRBJ2-1; D may match TRBD1 or TRBD2 (5 bases each). CDR3 length equals 14 residues. Germline CDR1 is MNHEY and CDR2 is SMNVEV (reference sequence). The germline V and J ends were trimmed by 8 bases and 6 bases, with 17 bases remaining between them.

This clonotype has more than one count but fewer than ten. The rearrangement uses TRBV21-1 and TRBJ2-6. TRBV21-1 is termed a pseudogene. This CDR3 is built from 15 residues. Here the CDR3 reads CASSNLRSGANVLTF. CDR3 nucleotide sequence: TGTGCCAGCAGCAATTTAAGGTCTGGGGCCAACGTCCTGACTTTC.

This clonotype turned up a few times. CDR3 residues: CASRGPRGGEQYF. The CDR3 DNA is TGTGCCAGCAGAGGCCCCCGGGGTGGCGAGCAGTACTTC. The chain recombines TRBV3-1 with TRBJ2-7; possibly TRBD2 for D (5 bases). CDR1 is LGHDT and CDR2 is YNNKEL in the germline V gene (reference sequence). Trimming pared 6 bases from V and 6 bases from J, leaving 15 bases between. The CDR3 runs to 13 residues.

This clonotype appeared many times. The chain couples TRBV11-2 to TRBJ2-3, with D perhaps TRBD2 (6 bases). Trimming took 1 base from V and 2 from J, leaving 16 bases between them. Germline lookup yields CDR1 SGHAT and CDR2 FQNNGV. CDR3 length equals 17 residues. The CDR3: CASSLGGVERYTDTQYF. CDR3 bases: TGTGCCAGCAGCTTAGGGGGGGTGGAGCGGTACACAGATACGCAGTATTTT.

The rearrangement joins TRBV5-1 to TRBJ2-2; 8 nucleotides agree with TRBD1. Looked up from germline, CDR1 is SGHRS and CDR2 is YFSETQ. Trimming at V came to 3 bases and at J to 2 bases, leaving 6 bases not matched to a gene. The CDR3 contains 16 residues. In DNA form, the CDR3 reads TGCGCCAGCAGCTATGGACAGGGATTAAACACCGGGGAGCTGTTTTTT. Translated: CASSYGQGLNTGELFF.

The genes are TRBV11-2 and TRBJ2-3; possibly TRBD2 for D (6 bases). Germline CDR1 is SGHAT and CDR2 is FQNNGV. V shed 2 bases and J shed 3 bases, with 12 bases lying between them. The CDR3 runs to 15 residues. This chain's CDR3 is CASSLHPGVTDTQYF. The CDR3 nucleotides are TGTGCCAGCAGCTTACATCCGGGGGTAACAGATACGCAGTATTTT.